Reported below is one TCR beta chain. Antigen unknown. Specimens retained about 0.9-11 million cryopreserved PBMC preceding DNA extraction. The data were obtained in a study of long-term antiretroviral therapy in people with HIV. At the survey level, the v3.0 immunoSEQ assay was run. Libraries were prepared by immunoSEQ multiplex PCR; TCRdb keeps only in-frame clonotypes and omits some of them. The sample has tens of thousands of clones; 75% to 85% are singletons. The study's findings and limits: Narrower CDR3 length ranges marked HIV repertoires relative to controls. Dating from about 2004 to 2017, the blood was possibly obtained under older ART regimens. Although diversity increased after ART, it remained lower than in transplant donor controls.

The sequence came from a man younger than 35 with HIV. Sequencing used unsorted PBMCs, obtained 0.1 years before starting antiretroviral therapy.

The CDR3 loop reads CASSQSGQTQYF. CDR3 DNA sequence: TGTGCCAGCAGCCAATCGGGCCAGACCCAGTACTTC. The V and J genes are TRBV16 and TRBJ2-5; D gene ambiguous. CDR1 KGHSY and CDR2 FQNENV come from the germline V gene. The CDR3 loop spans 12 amino acids. Trimming took off 0 bases at V and 6 bases at J, with 5 bases between the two ends.